The 22 T cell receptor beta chains presented below share a single source sample, sequenced in a study of shared clonotypes between healthy human individuals. Sequencing was performed with immunoSEQ multiplex PCR; in TCRdb, only in-frame clones are kept and a portion is missing. The sample includes around 650,000 clones, about 95% seen only once; the top ten take roughly 0.1%. Naive CD8 populations comprised CD45RO-negative cells positively selected for CCR7, excluding terminally differentiated effector memory CD45RA+ cells. Sequencing was done on a sample of naive CD8+ T cells sorted from blood. These receptors came from a woman younger than 45 in good health.

The chain joins TRBV6-1 to TRBJ1-1; no reliable D call. Germline loops: CDR1 MNHNS, CDR2 SASEGT. This CDR3 has 11 amino acids. V was clipped by 8 bases and J by 10 bases, with 14 bases between them. The CDR3 here is CASATLLTAFF. CDR3 coding DNA: TGTGCCAGCGCTACTCTTCTGACAGCTTTCTTT.

The chain joins TRBV27 to TRBJ2-3; 10 bases align to TRBD2. The CDR3 extends over 18 amino acids. Germline loops: CDR1 MNHEY, CDR2 SMNVEV (reference sequence). J lost 1 base, V lost 3 bases, and 10 bases had no gene match. In nucleotides, the CDR3 is TGTGCCAGCAGTTTGGGGCTAGCGGGAGTAAGGGGCACAGATACGCAGTATTTT. Its protein is CASSLGLAGVRGTDTQYF.

V gene TRBV2 combines with J gene TRBJ1-4; D ambiguous. The CDR3 spans 11 residues. V shed 6 bases and J shed 4 bases, with 3 bases lying between them. The germline V gene encodes CDR1 SNHLY and CDR2 FYNNEI. The CDR3: CASRDNEKLFF. The DNA for the CDR3 is TGTGCCAGCAGAGATAATGAAAAACTGTTTTTT. The variable domain in full, with the rest retrieved from reference TRBV2 and TRBJ1-4, is EPEVTQTPSHQVTQMGQEVILRCVPISNHLYFYWYRQILGQKVEFLVSFYNNEISEKSEIFDDQFSVERPDGSNFTLKIRSTKLEDSAMYFCASRDNEKLFFGSGTQLSVL.

The chain links TRBV13 to TRBJ1-1, with 9 positions matching TRBD1. V lost 7 bases, J lost 4 bases, and 7 bases stayed unmatched. CDR1 is PRHDT and CDR2 is FYEKMQ in the germline V gene (reference sequence). This CDR3 is 14 amino acids long. CDR3 in DNA: TGTGCCAGCACCCGGGACAGGGATGGCACTGAAGCTTTCTTT. Residues: CASTRDRDGTEAFF.

This chain joins TRBV19 and TRBJ1-2; tentative D call: TRBD1 (6 bases). Germline V gene lookup returns CDR1 LNHDA and CDR2 SQIVND (reference sequence). V shed 3 bases and J shed 5 bases, with 16 bases lying between them. This CDR3 spans 15 amino acids. CDR3 amino acids: CASSIGGTTYYGYTF. CDR3 nucleotide sequence: TGTGCCAGTAGTATCGGTGGGACAACTTATTATGGCTACACCTTC.

The chain has TRBV7-9 and TRBJ2-1, with 11 bases that match TRBD2. CDR3 length: 18 residues. CDR1 is SEHNR, CDR2 FQNEAQ, per germline (reference sequence). The trim removed 5 bases at V and 3 bases at J, leaving 12 bases unmatched. This CDR3 reads CASSIELAGGRSYNEQFF. The CDR3 DNA reads as TGTGCCAGCAGCATCGAGTTAGCGGGAGGGCGAAGCTACAATGAGCAGTTCTTC.

The CDR3 nucleotides read TGTGCCACCAGCAGACAGTCGGGAGGGGGCTATGGCTACACCTTC. Protein sequence: CATSRQSGGGYGYTF. This chain connects TRBV15 to TRBJ1-2; D perhaps matches TRBD1 (6 bases). Germline CDR1 and CDR2: LNHNV and YYDKDF (reference sequence). The CDR3 extends over 15 amino acids. The V gene lost 2 bases and the J gene lost 4 bases, with 14 bases spanning the gap.

The chain couples TRBV7-9 to TRBJ2-2; D not resolved. Germline V lookup: CDR1 SEHNR, CDR2 FQNEAQ (reference sequence). This CDR3 is 15 amino acids long. Between the trimmed V and J ends, which lost 5 bases and 1 base, there was a span of 11 bases. The CDR3 here is CASSLEPLNTGELFF. CDR3 coding DNA: TGTGCCAGCAGCCTTGAACCCCTGAACACCGGGGAGCTGTTTTTT.

The rearrangement joins TRBV5-4 to TRBJ2-7; 10 bases are shared with TRBD2. J lost 0 bases, V lost 4 bases, and 16 bases had no gene match. CDR3 size: 19 residues. Germline V CDR1 and CDR2: SGHNT, YYREEE (reference sequence). The CDR3 sequence: CASSNSASGRARSSYEQYF. DNA of the CDR3: TGTGCCAGCAGCAACTCCGCAAGCGGGAGGGCCCGGAGCTCCTACGAGCAGTACTTC. The full variable domain, in which reference TRBV5-4 and TRBJ2-7 provide the parts outside the CDR3, is ETGVTQSPTHLIKTRGQQVTLRCSSQSGHNTVSWYQQALGQGPQFIFQYYREEENGRGNFPPRFSGLQFPNYSSELNVNALELDDSALYLCASSNSASGRARSSYEQYFGPGTRLTVT.

The CDR3 DNA reads TGTGCCAGCAGCTTAACCCCCCAAGGTTGGGAGCAGTACTTC. Amino acids: CASSLTPQGWEQYF. The V call is TRBV7-9, the J call TRBJ2-7; no definite D call. Germline V lookup: CDR1 SEHNR, CDR2 FQNEAQ (reference sequence). The CDR3 contains 14 residues. The V gene lost 2 bases and the J gene lost 7 bases, with 15 bases spanning the gap.

The chain carries TRBV5-1 and TRBJ1-2, with no clear D. CDR3 length: 17 amino acids. Trimming cost V 0 bases and J 4 bases, with 19 bases left between them. Germline CDR1 is SGHRS and CDR2 is YFSETQ. CDR3 sequence: CASSLDALEGLSYGYTF. CDR3 sequence (DNA): TGCGCCAGCAGCTTGGATGCACTGGAGGGATTAAGCTATGGCTACACCTTC.

The chain combines TRBV28 with TRBJ2-7; D unclear. Trimming took 3 bases from V and 6 from J, leaving 15 bases between them. This CDR3 has 14 residues. Germline CDR1 is MDHEN and CDR2 is SYDVKM. Here the CDR3 reads CASSLRQIVGEQYF. DNA for the CDR3: TGTGCCAGCAGTTTGAGGCAGATAGTGGGCGAGCAGTACTTC.

J is TRBJ2-1 and V is TRBV4-1; TRBD2 aligns across 10 bases. CDR1 is MGHRA, CDR2 YSYEKL, per germline. The junction had 3 bases not matched to a gene; V was cut back by 0 bases and J by 4 bases. This CDR3 region has 16 residues. The chain's CDR3 is CASSQETSGYYNEQFF. The CDR3, as DNA: TGCGCCAGCAGCCAAGAGACTAGCGGGTATTACAATGAGCAGTTCTTC.

In this sample, this clone turned up a few times. The CDR3 is CASSPTGANTEAFF. The CDR3 DNA reads TGTGCCAGCAGCCCGACAGGAGCCAACACTGAAGCTTTCTTT. V usage is TRBV27 and J usage is TRBJ1-1, with a possible D match to TRBD1 (6 bases). Trimming took off 6 bases at V and 2 bases at J, with 13 bases between the two ends. The CDR3 totals 14 residues. CDR1 is MNHEY, CDR2 SMNVEV, per germline (reference sequence).

The chain uses TRBV11-2 and TRBJ1-4; D not resolved. The CDR3 covers 15 residues. Germline V gives CDR1 SGHAT, CDR2 FQNNGV. Trimming removed 1 base at V and 4 bases at J, with 10 bases between. CDR3 DNA sequence: TGTGCCAGCAGCTTAGTTGGCCAGTATAATGAAAAACTGTTTTTT. It codes for CASSLVGQYNEKLFF.

This sequence joins TRBV2 and TRBJ2-7; D is uncertain. The CDR3 runs to 12 residues. Deletions cut 8 bases from V and 2 bases from J, with 10 bases between. CDR1 SNHLY and CDR2 FYNNEI come from the germline V gene. The CDR3: CASLTRPYEQYF. CDR3 nucleotides: TGTGCCAGCCTTACCCGCCCCTACGAGCAGTACTTC.

This clone was counted a few times. The J gene is TRBJ1-5, the V gene TRBV7-9, with a weak D call TRBD1 (6 bases). Germline V gives CDR1 SEHNR, CDR2 FQNEAQ (reference sequence). Trimming removed 5 bases from V and 0 bases from J, with 17 bases in between. This CDR3 has 17 residues. CDR3 in amino acids: CASSQTDSLYSNQPQHF. DNA of the CDR3: TGTGCCAGCAGCCAAACGGACAGCCTTTATAGCAATCAGCCCCAGCATTTT.

This clone was detected only once. This chain uses TRBV10-3 with TRBJ2-1; 14 bases are a match to TRBD2. This CDR3 is built from 17 residues. The V segment lost 2 bases and the J segment 6 bases; nucleotides outside the gene matches: 6. Germline-derived CDR1 and CDR2 are ENHRY and SYGVKD. The CDR3 DNA follows: TGTGCCATCAGTGAGCCTCAAGGGACTAGCGGGAGCAATGAGCAGTTCTTC. The encoded protein is CAISEPQGTSGSNEQFF.

This chain connects TRBV29-1 to TRBJ2-3; D is possibly TRBD1 (6 bases). Germline V CDR1 and CDR2: SQVTM, ANQGSEA. This CDR3 comprises 14 residues. The germline V and J ends were trimmed by 7 bases and 2 bases, with 16 bases remaining between them. Here the CDR3 reads CSGGRQGNTDTQYF. The CDR3 DNA follows: TGCAGCGGCGGGCGCCAGGGGAACACAGATACGCAGTATTTT.

V usage is TRBV7-9 and J usage is TRBJ2-7; 8 nucleotides align to TRBD2. CDR1 is SEHNR and CDR2 is FQNEAQ in the germline V gene (reference sequence). CDR3 length: 13 amino acids. With 5 bases clipped from V and 9 bases from J, the junction kept 9 bases outside the gene matches. The CDR3 DNA is TGTGCCAGCAGCACCGGGGGGGCCACTGGGCAGTACTTC. Protein product: CASSTGGATGQYF.

The chain links TRBV11-2 to TRBJ2-2; no definite D call. The CDR3 spans 12 residues. Germline V gene lookup returns CDR1 SGHAT and CDR2 FQNNGV. Trimming pared 5 bases from V and 5 bases from J, leaving 6 bases between. The CDR3 region is CASSVRTGELFF. The CDR3 nucleotides are TGTGCCAGCAGCGTCCGAACCGGGGAGCTGTTTTTT.

The chain combines TRBV19 with TRBJ2-1; 9 bases agree with TRBD2. Trimming removed 6 bases from V and 2 bases from J; junction bases left unmatched: 8. This CDR3 contains 16 residues. Germline values: CDR1 LNHDA, CDR2 SQIVND (reference sequence). The CDR3 bases are TGTGCCAGTAGCCCCTGGGGGACTAGCCCCTACAATGAGCAGTTCTTC. It codes for CASSPWGTSPYNEQFF.